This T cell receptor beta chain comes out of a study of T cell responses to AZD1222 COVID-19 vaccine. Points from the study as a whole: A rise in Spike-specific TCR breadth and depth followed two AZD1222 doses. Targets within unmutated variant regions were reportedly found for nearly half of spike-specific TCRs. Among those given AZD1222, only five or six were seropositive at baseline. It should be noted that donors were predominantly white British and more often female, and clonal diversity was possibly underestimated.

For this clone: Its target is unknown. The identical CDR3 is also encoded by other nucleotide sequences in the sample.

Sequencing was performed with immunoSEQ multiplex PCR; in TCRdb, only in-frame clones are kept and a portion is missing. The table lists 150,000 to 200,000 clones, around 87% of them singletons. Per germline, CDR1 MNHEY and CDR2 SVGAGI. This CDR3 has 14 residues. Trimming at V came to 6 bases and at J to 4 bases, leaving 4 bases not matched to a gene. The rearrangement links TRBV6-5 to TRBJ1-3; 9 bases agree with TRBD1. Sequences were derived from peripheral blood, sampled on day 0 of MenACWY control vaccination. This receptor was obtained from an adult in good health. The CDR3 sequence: CASRTGGSGNTIYF. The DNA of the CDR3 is TGTGCCAGCAGGACAGGGGGGTCCGGAAACACCATATATTTT.